The clone carrying this TCR beta chain was picked up many times. Its antigen is not known. In TCRdb, the PCR reads were re-called with MiXCR into one record per CDR3 protein. This sample has tens of thousands of distinct CDR3 sequences, with about 15% found just once. The data belong to a study of molecular identifiers for immune sequencing clone quantification. Study background: The replicate experiment used RNA from 20,000 or 100,000 naive CD8 cells. This RNA was split into five aliquots, and four of them were sequenced.

CDR1 and CDR2 from the germline V gene are SGHTA and FQGNSA. The CDR3 spans 16 residues. The V and J ends lost 7 bases and 5 bases, in that order; junction bases with no gene match: 10. Findings and limits, study-wide: In naive cells, clones above 20 RNA copies held under 1% of molecules, whereas in effector cells they held over 97%.

The rearrangement joins TRBV7-2 to TRBJ2-1, with 11 bases that match TRBD1. The TCR sequence derives from a human donor in good health. Some libraries in this study had Jurkat cell RNA spiked in. What was sequenced was naive CD8+ T cells from blood, with Jurkat cell RNA spiked in. Stated subset: FACS-sorted CD8+CD4-CCR7+CD45RA+ naive T cells. CDR3 bases: TGTGCCAGCAACTCTTTCCCGGGACAGGGGGACAATGAGCAGTTCTTC. Protein sequence: CASNSFPGQGDNEQFF.